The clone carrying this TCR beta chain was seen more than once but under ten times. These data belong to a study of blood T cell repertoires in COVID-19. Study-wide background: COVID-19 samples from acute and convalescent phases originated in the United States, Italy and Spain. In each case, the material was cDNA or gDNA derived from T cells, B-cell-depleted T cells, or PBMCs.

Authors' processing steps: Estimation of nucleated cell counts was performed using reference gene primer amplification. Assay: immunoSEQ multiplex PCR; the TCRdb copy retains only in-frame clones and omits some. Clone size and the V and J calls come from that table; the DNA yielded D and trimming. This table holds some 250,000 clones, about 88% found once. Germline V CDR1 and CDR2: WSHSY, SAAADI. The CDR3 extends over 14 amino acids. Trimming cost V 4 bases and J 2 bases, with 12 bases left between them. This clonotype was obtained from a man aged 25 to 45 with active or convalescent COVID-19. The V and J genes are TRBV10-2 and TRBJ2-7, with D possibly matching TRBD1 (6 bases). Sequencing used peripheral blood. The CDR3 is CASSGQGQPYEQYF. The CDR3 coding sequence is TGCGCCAGCAGTGGGCAGGGGCAACCCTACGAGCAGTACTTC.